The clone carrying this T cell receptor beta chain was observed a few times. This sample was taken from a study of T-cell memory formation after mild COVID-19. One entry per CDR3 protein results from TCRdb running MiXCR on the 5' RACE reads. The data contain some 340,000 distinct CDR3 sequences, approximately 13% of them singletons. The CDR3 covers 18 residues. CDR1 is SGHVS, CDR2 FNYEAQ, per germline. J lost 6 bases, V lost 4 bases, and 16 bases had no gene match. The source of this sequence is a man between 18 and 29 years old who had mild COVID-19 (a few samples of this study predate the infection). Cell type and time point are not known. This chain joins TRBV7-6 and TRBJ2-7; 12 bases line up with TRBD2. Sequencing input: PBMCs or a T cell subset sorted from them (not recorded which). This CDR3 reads CASSSRTSGVAVGIEQYF. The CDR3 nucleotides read TGTGCCAGCAGCTCTCGGACTAGCGGGGTGGCAGTCGGGATCGAGCAGTACTTC. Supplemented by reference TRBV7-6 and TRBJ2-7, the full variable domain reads GAGVSQSPRYKVTKRGQDVALRCDPISGHVSLYWYRQALGQGPEFLTYFNYEAQQDKSGLPNDRFSAERPEGSISTLTIQRTEQRDSAMYRCASSSRTSGVAVGIEQYFGPGTRLTVT.